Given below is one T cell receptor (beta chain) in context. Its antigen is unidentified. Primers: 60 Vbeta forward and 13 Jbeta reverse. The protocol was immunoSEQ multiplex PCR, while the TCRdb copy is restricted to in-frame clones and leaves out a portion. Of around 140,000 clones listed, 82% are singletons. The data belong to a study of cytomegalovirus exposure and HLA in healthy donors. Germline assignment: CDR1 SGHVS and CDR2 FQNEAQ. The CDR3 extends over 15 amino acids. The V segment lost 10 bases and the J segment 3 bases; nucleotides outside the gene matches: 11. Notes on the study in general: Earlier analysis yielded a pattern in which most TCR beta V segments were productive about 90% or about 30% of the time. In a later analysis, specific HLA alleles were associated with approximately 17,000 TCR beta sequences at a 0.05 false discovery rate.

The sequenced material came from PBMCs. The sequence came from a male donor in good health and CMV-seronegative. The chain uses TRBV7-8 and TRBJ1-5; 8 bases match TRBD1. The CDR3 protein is CATGQGVDANQPQHF. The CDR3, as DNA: TGTGCCACTGGACAGGGAGTAGATGCCAATCAGCCCCAGCATTTT.